Included here is one TCR beta chain sequence, with context. Here immunoSEQ multiplex PCR was the method, and the copy in TCRdb shows in-frame clones only, minus some. Of 95,000 to 100,000 clones listed, over 80% were seen once; the top ten hold about 5.7%. This CDR3 region has 16 residues. V was trimmed by 0 bases and J by 0 bases, leaving 11 bases between them. Germline V gene sequence: CDR1 MGHRA, CDR2 YSYEKL. This entry is derived from a study of blood T cell repertoires in COVID-19. The sequence came from a man between 45 and 60 years old with active COVID-19. J is TRBJ1-1 and V is TRBV4-1, with D unresolved. Sequencing input: peripheral blood. The CDR3 DNA reads TGCGCCAGCAGCCAAGATCCCCGCGTTATGAACACTGAAGCTTTCTTT. It specifies CASSQDPRVMNTEAFF.